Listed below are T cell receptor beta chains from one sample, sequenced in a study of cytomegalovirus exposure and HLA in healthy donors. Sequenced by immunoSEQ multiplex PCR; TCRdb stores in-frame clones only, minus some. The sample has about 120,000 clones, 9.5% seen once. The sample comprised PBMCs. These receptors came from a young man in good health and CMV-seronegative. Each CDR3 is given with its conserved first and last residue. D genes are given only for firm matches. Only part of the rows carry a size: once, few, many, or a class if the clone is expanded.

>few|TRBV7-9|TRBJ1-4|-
TGTGCCAGCAGCTCCGACGTGGGACCCCGGACAGAGGGAGAAAAACTGTTTTTT
CASSSDVGPRTEGEKLFF
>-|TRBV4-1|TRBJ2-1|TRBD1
TGCGCCAGCAGCCAGGGGTTGGGACAGGGCCCAAATGAGCAGTTCTTC
CASSQGLGQGPNEQFF
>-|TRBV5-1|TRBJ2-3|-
TGCGCCAGCAGCAGGGACTTCACAGATACGCAGTATTTT
CASSRDFTDTQYF
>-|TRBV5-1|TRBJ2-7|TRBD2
TGCGCCAGCAGCTTGGGAGCGGGAGGGCCTAACCACGAGCAGTACTTC
CASSLGAGGPNHEQYF
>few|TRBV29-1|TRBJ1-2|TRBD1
TGCAGCGTTAAGGGACAGGGGACTAACTATGGCTACACCTTC
CSVKGQGTNYGYTF
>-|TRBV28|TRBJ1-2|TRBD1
TGTGCCAGCAGTGTTGCAGTCAGGGGGCTGGGCTACACCTTC
CASSVAVRGLGYTF
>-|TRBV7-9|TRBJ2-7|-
TGTGCCAGCAGCTGGCAGGGGCCCAATGCTATCGAGCAGTACTTC
CASSWQGPNAIEQYF
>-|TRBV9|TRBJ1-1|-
TGTGCCAGCAGCCACCGCCAGGGAATTCGGACTGAAGCTTTCTTT
CASSHRQGIRTEAFF
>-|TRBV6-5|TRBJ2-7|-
TGTGCCAGCAGAAGACACCCGGTTTCCTACGAGCAGTACTTC
CASRRHPVSYEQYF
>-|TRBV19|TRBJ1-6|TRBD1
TGTGCCAGTAGCAGGACAGGGGAAGGCTCACCCCTCCACTTT
CASSRTGEGSPLHF
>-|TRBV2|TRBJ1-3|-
TGTGCCAGCAGTAATTCAGCCAGGGTTGTTGGAAACACCATATATTTT
CASSNSARVVGNTIYF
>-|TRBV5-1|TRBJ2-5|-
TGCGCCAGCAAGAGGGTCCCCCAAGAGACCCAGTACTTC
CASKRVPQETQYF
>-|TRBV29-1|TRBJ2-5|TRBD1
TGCAGCGTTGAGACAGGGGGCTGGGAGACCCAGTACTTC
CSVETGGWETQYF
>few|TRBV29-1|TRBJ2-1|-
TGCAGCGTTCGTATTCGCCCAGGGAATGAGCAGTTCTTC
CSVRIRPGNEQFF
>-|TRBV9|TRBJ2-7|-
TGTGCCAGCAGCTTGGGAGTATTGGACGAGCAGTACTTC
CASSLGVLDEQYF
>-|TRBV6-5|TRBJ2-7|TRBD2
TGTGCCAGCAGACTTACTAGCGGGGGGGACTACGAGCAGTACTTC
CASRLTSGGDYEQYF
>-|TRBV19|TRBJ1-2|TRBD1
TGTGCCAGTAGTAAAGGGACAGGGCGTTACGACTATGGCTACACCTTC
CASSKGTGRYDYGYTF
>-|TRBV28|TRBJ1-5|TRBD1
TGTGCCGAAACAGGGGGAGGTCAGCCCCAGCATTTT
CAETGGGQPQHF
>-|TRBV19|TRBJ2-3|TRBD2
TGTGCCAGTAGTTATAGCGGGAGGGGAACAGATACGCAGTATTTT
CASSYSGRGTDTQYF